A single sample gave rise to the 30 T cell receptor beta chains below, sequenced in a study of T cells in Graves' hyperthyroidism and ophthalmopathy. Researchers took RNA transcripts and amplified the TCR beta CDR3 regions from them. HTBI primers drove first-round RT-PCR of the TCR CDR3. TCRdb fed the multiplex PCR reads into MiXCR, producing one record per CDR3 protein. The data show over 450,000 distinct CDR3 sequences, with 15% to 20% seen just once and around 17% held by the top ten. The specimen was blood. The receptor source for this set is a young woman with Graves' ophthalmopathy.

V usage is TRBV19 and J usage is TRBJ2-1, with 7 bases identical to TRBD1. Looked up from germline, CDR1 is LNHDA and CDR2 is SQIVND (reference sequence). The CDR3 contains 13 residues. V lost 3 bases to trimming and J lost 7 bases; unmatched junction nucleotides: 3. CDR3 in DNA: TGTGCCAGTAGTATGAAACAGGGGAATGAGCAGTTCTTC. As protein: CASSMKQGNEQFF.

The chain links TRBV6-5 to TRBJ1-4; 8 nucleotides align to TRBD1. CDR1 and CDR2 (germline): MNHEY, SVGAGI. The V gene end was trimmed by 2 bases and the J gene end by 7 bases; junction bases not matched to a gene: 6. The CDR3 runs 15 residues. The CDR3: CASSYLGQGVEKLFF. As DNA, the CDR3 is TGTGCCAGCAGTTACCTAGGACAGGGCGTTGAAAAACTGTTTTTT.

This sequence joins TRBV25-1 and TRBJ2-7; no definite D call. Deletions cut 6 bases from V and 3 bases from J, with 12 bases between. Germline V lookup: CDR1 MGHDK, CDR2 SYGVNS. This CDR3 comprises 13 residues. The CDR3 spells CASSDGVNYEQYF. The CDR3 nucleotides read TGTGCCAGCAGCGATGGAGTGAACTACGAGCAGTACTTC.

This clonotype was counted only a few times. This sequence joins TRBV20-1 and TRBJ1-1, with D possibly being TRBD1 (6 bases). The V and J ends lost 4 bases and 1 base respectively, with 22 bases between them. This CDR3 is built from 17 residues. The germline gives CDR1 DFQATT, CDR2 SNEGSKA (reference sequence). The CDR3 is CSAKQGNRWSTNTEAFF. The CDR3 DNA reads as TGCAGTGCTAAACAGGGCAATAGGTGGAGTACGAACACTGAAGCTTTCTTT.

This clonotype was seen at least ten times. The CDR3 loop is CASTGVVNTEAFF. In nucleotides, the CDR3 is TGTGCCAGCACGGGGGTGGTGAACACTGAAGCTTTCTTT. The chain is built from TRBV28 and TRBJ1-1; tentatively, D is TRBD1 (5 bases). The CDR3 is 13 residues long. Deletions cut 7 bases from V and 0 bases from J, with 9 bases between. Germline V gene data show CDR1 as MDHEN and CDR2 as SYDVKM.

This chain joins TRBV12-3 or TRBV12-4 and TRBJ2-1, with TRBD1 matching 7 bases. With 7 bases clipped from V and 6 bases from J, the junction kept 9 bases outside the gene matches. The CDR3 consists of 14 residues. The CDR3 bases are TGTGCCAGCAACAACGGGGACAGAAGCAATGAGCAGTTCTTC. Protein product: CASNNGDRSNEQFF.

The table lists this clonotype with many counts. The chain links TRBV5-6 to TRBJ2-1; no reliable D call. Per the germline V gene, CDR1 is SGHDT and CDR2 is YYEEEE. CDR3 size: 13 residues. The ends were cut back, 4 bases at V and 8 bases at J, with 13 bases in the middle. CDR3 region: CASSPVSYDEQFF. CDR3 bases: TGTGCCAGCAGCCCAGTTTCGTACGATGAGCAGTTCTTC.

This clonotype was seen more than once but under ten times. This chain joins TRBV12-3 or TRBV12-4 and TRBJ1-1; tentative D call: TRBD1 (5 bases). V was pared by 6 bases and J by 0 bases, with 11 bases between. This CDR3 spans 14 amino acids. This chain's CDR3 is CASRGGVVNTEAFF. In DNA form, the CDR3 reads TGTGCCAGCAGGGGGGGAGTAGTGAACACTGAAGCTTTCTTT.

This clonotype was counted between two and nine times. This sequence joins TRBV28 and TRBJ2-2; maybe TRBD2 (6 bases). Germline V CDR1 and CDR2: MDHEN, SYDVKM. The V and J ends lost 8 bases and 0 bases respectively, with 10 bases between them. CDR3 size: 14 residues. Here the CDR3 DNA reads TGTGCCAGCCGCGGGACCCCGAACACCGGGGAGCTGTTTTTT. Translating it yields CASRGTPNTGELFF.

The V call is TRBV6-5, the J call TRBJ1-1; D unclear. Germline CDR1 MNHEY, CDR2 SVGAGI. This CDR3 contains 13 residues. The V and J ends lost 5 bases and 3 bases respectively, with 10 bases between them. Written as DNA, the CDR3 is TGTGCCAGCAGTAAATCGATAGACACTGAAGCTTTCTTT. Encoded protein: CASSKSIDTEAFF.

This clonotype was recorded at least ten times. V is TRBV28 and J is TRBJ1-2, with 7 bases aligning to TRBD1. Germline V gene lookup returns CDR1 MDHEN and CDR2 SYDVKM. This CDR3 spans 13 amino acids. V lost 8 bases to trimming and J lost 0 bases; unmatched junction nucleotides: 3. In nucleotides, the CDR3 is TGTGCCAGCCGGGACAGCCCTAACTATGGCTACACCTTC. Protein: CASRDSPNYGYTF.

This clonotype has only a few counts. The V and J genes are TRBV4-1 and TRBJ1-1, with a weak D call TRBD1 (5 bases). Germline CDR1 is MGHRA and CDR2 is YSYEKL. This CDR3 is built from 17 residues. Trimming took off 1 base at V and 3 bases at J, with 18 bases between the two ends. CDR3: CASSQGLTTGSDTEAFF. CDR3 nucleotide sequence: TGCGCCAGCAGCCAAGGATTAACCACAGGTTCAGACACTGAAGCTTTCTTT.

This clonotype has ten or more counts. This chain links TRBV11-2 with TRBJ1-5; 8 bases agree with TRBD1. The V and J ends lost 5 bases and 1 base, in that order; junction bases with no gene match: 1. The CDR3 is 14 amino acids. CDR1 is SGHAT, CDR2 FQNNGV, per germline. The CDR3 nucleotides are TGTGCCAGCAGCCGGGACAGGAGCAATCAGCCCCAGCATTTT. It translates to CASSRDRSNQPQHF.

This clonotype has ten or more counts. The genes are TRBV10-3 and TRBJ2-2; D remains unclear. Germline assignment: CDR1 ENHRY and CDR2 SYGVKD. The ends were cut back, 3 bases at V and 1 base at J, with 9 bases in the middle. CDR3 length equals 15 residues. The CDR3 loop reads CAISELPQNTGELFF. DNA of the CDR3: TGTGCCATCAGTGAACTTCCACAGAACACCGGGGAGCTGTTTTTT.

V and J are TRBV7-2 and TRBJ2-7, with D unresolved. Germline V gene sequence: CDR1 SGHTA, CDR2 FQGNSA. CDR3 length equals 11 residues. Trimming stripped 4 bases from V and 10 bases from J, with 11 bases between. CDR3 DNA: TGTGCCAGCAGCTCTGGGGTTGATCAGTACTTC. This sequence encodes CASSSGVDQYF.

The sample holds many counts of this clonotype. This chain links TRBV28 with TRBJ2-5; 12 nucleotides align to TRBD2. CDR1 is MDHEN and CDR2 is SYDVKM in the germline V gene. V shed 2 bases and J 5 bases; nucleotides not matched to a gene: 6. The CDR3 is 16 amino acids. The CDR3: CASSLLAGGPRETQYF. The DNA for the CDR3 is TGTGCCAGCAGTTTACTAGCGGGAGGGCCACGGGAGACCCAGTACTTC.

This clonotype has ten or more counts. This chain uses TRBV20-1 with TRBJ2-7, with 12 bases lining up with TRBD1. The CDR3 consists of 13 residues. The V gene's germline CDR1 is DFQATT and CDR2 SNEGSKA (reference sequence). V shed 5 bases and J 5 bases; nucleotides not matched to a gene: 4. The CDR3 nucleotides read TGCAGTGCTGAGCGGGACAGGGGGCACGAGCAGTACTTC. This encodes CSAERDRGHEQYF.

This clonotype was seen at least ten times. The J gene is TRBJ1-3, the V gene TRBV27; no clear D. The germline CDR1 and CDR2 sequences are MNHEY and SMNVEV (reference sequence). With 3 bases removed from V and 0 bases from J, the gap between germline ends came to 9 bases. This CDR3 is built from 15 residues. The CDR3 region has the DNA TGTGCCAGCAGTTTGGGCGCCGGCTCTGGAAACACCATATATTTT. Its translation: CASSLGAGSGNTIYF.

The CDR3 reads CASSPRLISGRDQETQYF. The CDR3 region has the DNA TGTGCCAGCAGCCCCCGCCTCATTAGCGGGAGGGACCAAGAGACCCAGTACTTC. The rearrangement joins TRBV7-9 to TRBJ2-5, with 11 bases identical to TRBD2. Trimming took 5 bases from V and 0 from J; bases not matched to a gene: 11. The CDR3 is 18 amino acids. Germline lookup yields CDR1 SEHNR and CDR2 FQNEAQ (reference sequence).

This clonotype has at least ten counts. The V and J genes are TRBV27 and TRBJ2-7; 8 positions agree with TRBD1. This CDR3 contains 16 residues. Germline-derived CDR1 and CDR2 are MNHEY and SMNVEV (reference sequence). Unmatched junction bases numbered 14, after V lost 5 bases and J lost 5 bases. This chain's CDR3 is CASSPGQGPLGNEQYF. CDR3 coding DNA: TGTGCCAGCAGTCCCGGACAGGGACCTCTGGGGAACGAGCAGTACTTC.

This clonotype has a count of ten or more. The chain combines TRBV11-2 with TRBJ2-5, with D unresolved. In germline, CDR1 is SGHAT, CDR2 FQNNGV. Trimming stripped 5 bases from V and 2 bases from J, with 9 bases between. CDR3 length: 13 amino acids. The DNA for the CDR3 is TGTGCCAGCAGCCTCGCGCGACAAGAGACCCAGTACTTC. Protein product: CASSLARQETQYF.

J is TRBJ1-2 and V is TRBV11-2; D is ambiguous. The germline V and J ends were trimmed by 4 bases and 6 bases, with 21 bases remaining between them. The germline V gene encodes CDR1 SGHAT and CDR2 FQNNGV. The CDR3 sequence is 16 residues long. The CDR3 DNA sequence: TGTGCCAGCAGCTCGAGGGCGGCAAACCCTTTGAATGGCTACACCTTC. This sequence encodes CASSSRAANPLNGYTF.

The rearrangement uses TRBV7-2 and TRBJ2-5; unclear D gene. Germline CDR1 and CDR2: SGHTA and FQGNSA. CDR3 length equals 12 residues. The V end lost 3 bases, the J end lost 5 bases, and 7 bases lay between the germline ends. CDR3 nucleotide sequence: TGTGCCAGCAGCTTTACTTATGAGACCCAGTACTTC. It codes for CASSFTYETQYF.

The chain carries TRBV6-1 and TRBJ2-5; 7 nucleotides align to TRBD2. V gave up 5 bases and J gave up 5 bases; unmatched junction bases: 11. The germline CDR1 and CDR2 sequences are MNHNS and SASEGT. The CDR3 consists of 15 residues. The CDR3 DNA reads TGTGCCAGCAGTCCCGGGACCATCGGGGGGGAGACCCAGTACTTC. Translated, it gives CASSPGTIGGETQYF.

This clonotype has a count of ten or more. The V and J genes are TRBV3-1 and TRBJ1-1; D gene uncertain. This CDR3 has 13 residues. Germline V lookup: CDR1 LGHDT, CDR2 YNNKEL (reference sequence). The V end was cut by 1 base, the J end by 0 bases, with 3 bases between. This CDR3 is CASSQVLNTEAFF. The DNA for the CDR3 is TGTGCCAGCAGCCAAGTCTTGAACACTGAAGCTTTCTTT.

V and J are TRBV6-1 and TRBJ2-2; 11 bases are a match to TRBD1. Germline trimming cut 4 bases from V and 5 bases from J; bases unmatched to any gene: 3. From germline, CDR1 is MNHNS and CDR2 SASEGT. CDR3 length: 15 residues. The CDR3 spells CASSVGQGATGELFF. CDR3 sequence (DNA): TGTGCCAGCAGTGTAGGACAGGGGGCAACCGGGGAGCTGTTTTTT.

J is TRBJ1-1 and V is TRBV6-6; D is undetermined. Germline CDR1 is MNHNY and CDR2 is SVGAGI (reference sequence). Trimming pared 0 bases from V and 1 base from J, leaving 12 bases between. The CDR3 runs to 16 residues. The CDR3 loop is CASSYSLKPGNTEAFF. In DNA, the CDR3 is TGTGCCAGCAGTTACTCGCTCAAACCGGGGAACACTGAAGCTTTCTTT.

This clonotype appeared many times. The chain uses TRBV5-1 and TRBJ2-1; D may be TRBD2 (5 bases). Per the germline V gene, CDR1 is SGHRS and CDR2 is YFSETQ. The CDR3 spans 15 residues. Trimming took 1 base from V and 1 from J, leaving 9 bases between them. This CDR3 is CASSLSTGSYNEQFF. The CDR3 nucleotides are TGCGCCAGCAGCTTGTCGACGGGATCCTACAATGAGCAGTTCTTC.

A few counts support this clonotype. The chain couples TRBV20-1 to TRBJ1-1, with TRBD1 as a possible D gene (6 bases). Between the trimmed V and J ends, which lost 1 base and 3 bases, there was a span of 12 bases. Per the germline V gene, CDR1 is DFQATT and CDR2 is SNEGSKA (reference sequence). The CDR3 length is 14 residues. The CDR3 DNA sequence: TGCAGTGCTAGAGCGGGGGGGGGCCACACTGAAGCTTTCTTT. The encoded protein is CSARAGGGHTEAFF.

Many counts were recorded for this clonotype. The gene calls are TRBV5-1 and TRBJ1-6, with D possibly matching TRBD1 (5 bases). Germline assignment: CDR1 SGHRS and CDR2 YFSETQ. The V end was cut by 2 bases, the J end by 9 bases, with 18 bases between. This CDR3 has 16 residues. The CDR3 loop reads CASSLRGRWFGSPLHF. The CDR3 region has the DNA TGCGCCAGCAGCTTACGGGGGAGGTGGTTTGGTTCACCCCTCCACTTT.